The 26 T cell receptor beta chains given below trace back to one sample, sequenced in a study of T cells in tuberculosis. TCRdb's copy holds only in-frame clones and misses some; the assay was immunoSEQ multiplex PCR. Here the sample spans more than 30,000 clones, around 94% being singletons. Material: PBMCs. All receptors derive from a donor between 10 and 35 years old with latent tuberculosis or without tuberculosis infection.

The CDR3 is CASSLWQNTEAFF. In DNA form, the CDR3 reads TGCGCCAGCAGCTTGTGGCAGAACACTGAAGCTTTCTTT. V gene TRBV5-1 combines with J gene TRBJ1-1; D is unresolved. Trimming removed 1 base at V and 1 base at J, with 5 bases between. The germline V gene encodes CDR1 SGHRS and CDR2 YFSETQ. CDR3 length: 13 residues.

The chain combines TRBV30 with TRBJ2-1, with 12 positions matching TRBD2. CDR1 is GTSNPN and CDR2 is SVGIG in the germline V gene (reference sequence). With 1 base clipped from V and 12 bases from J, the junction kept 13 bases outside the gene matches. The CDR3 spans 16 residues. The CDR3 protein is CAWSAPPTSGRKGQFF. CDR3 DNA sequence: TGTGCCTGGAGTGCACCCCCGACTAGCGGGAGAAAAGGGCAGTTCTTC.

The chain combines TRBV10-3 with TRBJ2-2; D is ambiguous. Looked up from germline, CDR1 is ENHRY and CDR2 is SYGVKD. The CDR3 covers 18 residues. V dropped 4 bases and J dropped 1 base, with 19 bases sitting between them. The CDR3, as DNA: TGTGCCATCAGTGGCTTACCAGCCCTGACAATGAACACCGGGGAGCTGTTTTTT. Protein product: CAISGLPALTMNTGELFF.

This sequence joins TRBV5-1 and TRBJ2-7, with D unresolved. Germline V CDR1 and CDR2: SGHRS, YFSETQ. The CDR3 has 12 residues. Deletions cut 4 bases from V and 0 bases from J, with 5 bases between. In nucleotides, the CDR3 is TGCGCCAGCAGCCTTTACTCCTACGAGCAGTACTTC. The encoded protein is CASSLYSYEQYF.

The chain carries TRBV9 and TRBJ2-3, with a tentative D call TRBD1 (5 bases). Per germline, CDR1 SGDLS and CDR2 YYNGEE. The CDR3 covers 18 residues. Deletions cut 0 bases from V and 0 bases from J, with 17 bases between. DNA for the CDR3: TGTGCCAGCAGCGTAGCTGGATGGGGCCCCTCTAGCACAGATACGCAGTATTTT. It is translated as CASSVAGWGPSSTDTQYF.

In its sample, this clone was seen a few times. The rearrangement links TRBV5-5 to TRBJ2-3, with 7 bases identical to TRBD2. The J segment lost 9 bases and the V segment lost 3 bases, leaving 16 bases of the junction unmatched. The CDR3 has 16 amino acids. Germline assignment: CDR1 SGHKS and CDR2 YYEKEE (reference sequence). The CDR3 sequence is CASSWGRGGPLGTQYF. CDR3 in DNA: TGTGCCAGCAGCTGGGGTAGGGGAGGGCCGTTAGGCACGCAGTATTTT.

The chain combines TRBV7-6 with TRBJ2-2, with 7 bases that match TRBD1. With V trimmed by 3 bases and J by 7 bases, 5 bases remained unmatched. Germline V gene lookup returns CDR1 SGHVS and CDR2 FNYEAQ. This CDR3 is built from 14 residues. The CDR3 DNA reads TGTGCCAGCAGCTTTTCACAGGGGAGCGGGGAGCTGTTTTTT. Its protein product is CASSFSQGSGELFF.

The rearrangement uses TRBV13 and TRBJ2-7; TRBD2 agrees at 9 bases. J lost 2 bases, V lost 3 bases, and 2 bases had no gene match. Germline V CDR1 and CDR2: PRHDT, FYEKMQ (reference sequence). CDR3 size: 14 residues. The chain's CDR3 is CASSFLAGPYEQYF. CDR3 DNA sequence: TGTGCCAGCAGCTTCCTAGCGGGACCCTACGAGCAGTACTTC.

The V call is TRBV29-1, the J call TRBJ2-2, with D tentatively TRBD1 (5 bases). The CDR3 is 14 amino acids. Per the germline V gene, CDR1 is SQVTM and CDR2 is ANQGSEA. V dropped 1 base and J dropped 5 bases, with 11 bases sitting between them. This CDR3 reads CSVEVETETGELFF. CDR3 nucleotide sequence: TGCAGCGTTGAAGTGGAGACAGAAACCGGGGAGCTGTTTTTT.

The rearrangement links TRBV5-1 to TRBJ2-2, with 8 positions matching TRBD1. Germline V gives CDR1 SGHRS, CDR2 YFSETQ. The CDR3 is made up of 15 amino acids. Trimming cost V 4 bases and J 1 base; bases outside gene matches: 3. CDR3 in amino acids: CASSGRGQNTGELFF. The DNA of the CDR3 is TGCGCCAGCAGCGGCAGGGGGCAGAACACCGGGGAGCTGTTTTTT.

This chain connects TRBV2 to TRBJ2-2, with TRBD2 as a possible D gene (6 bases). The ends were cut back, 7 bases at V and 2 bases at J, with 11 bases in the middle. This CDR3 region has 14 residues. CDR1 SNHLY and CDR2 FYNNEI come from the germline V gene. The CDR3 region has the DNA TGTGCCAGCATAGCGGCGATAAACACCGGGGAGCTGTTTTTT. Its protein product is CASIAAINTGELFF.

The V gene is TRBV5-1, the J gene TRBJ2-2; TRBD2 matches at 15 bases. The junction had 4 bases not matched to a gene; V was cut back by 2 bases and J by 5 bases. The length of the CDR3 is 17 residues. Germline-derived CDR1 and CDR2 are SGHRS and YFSETQ. The chain's CDR3 is CASSFGTSGRLTGELFF. The CDR3 DNA reads TGCGCCAGCAGCTTCGGGACTAGCGGGAGGCTAACCGGGGAGCTGTTTTTT. The full variable domain, rest sourced from reference TRBV5-1 and TRBJ2-2, is KAGVTQTPRYLIKTRGQQVTLSCSPISGHRSVSWYQQTPGQGLQFLFEYFSETQRNKGNFPGRFSGRQFSNSRSEMNVSTLELGDSALYLCASSFGTSGRLTGELFFGEGSRLTVL.

The chain recombines TRBV30 with TRBJ1-1; D not certain. Trimming left V 5 bases short and J 13 bases short, with 29 bases between. From germline, CDR1 is GTSNPN and CDR2 SVGIG (reference sequence). The CDR3 totals 15 residues. The chain's CDR3 is CAWRPAVTGLFTVFF. CDR3 in DNA: TGTGCCTGGCGGCCTGCAGTAACTGGACTCTTCACGGTTTTCTTT. Full variable domain (remainder filled in from reference TRBV30 and TRBJ1-1): SQTIHQWPATLVQPVGSPLSLECTVEGTSNPNLYWYRQAAGRGLQLLFYSVGIGQISSEVPQNLSASRPQDRQFILSSKKLLLSDSGFYLCAWRPAVTGLFTVFFGQGTRLTVV.

The chain uses TRBV30 and TRBJ1-2; no definite D call. Trimming stripped 5 bases from V and 2 bases from J, with 15 bases between. CDR3 size: 14 residues. Per the germline V gene, CDR1 is GTSNPN and CDR2 is SVGIG (reference sequence). The CDR3 sequence is CAWGEVLDNYGYTF. CDR3 sequence (DNA): TGTGCCTGGGGGGAGGTCTTGGACAACTATGGCTACACCTTC.

The V call is TRBV7-3, the J call TRBJ2-2; 12 bases map to TRBD2. CDR1 and CDR2 (germline): SGHTA, FQGTGA. CDR3 size: 17 residues. Trimming took 5 bases from V and 5 from J; bases not matched to a gene: 9. The CDR3 coding sequence is TGTGCCAGCAGCCCCCACCTAGCGGGAGGGAGGACCGGGGAGCTGTTTTTT. It specifies CASSPHLAGGRTGELFF.

This clone was detected once. The CDR3 protein is CASSERTGVGYEQYF. The CDR3 nucleotides read TGTGCCAGCAGTGAGAGGACAGGGGTAGGCTACGAGCAGTACTTC. The rearrangement links TRBV25-1 to TRBJ2-7; 9 nucleotides agree with TRBD1. This CDR3 has 15 amino acids. Germline CDR1 is MGHDK and CDR2 is SYGVNS. Trimming cost V 3 bases and J 3 bases; bases outside gene matches: 6.

The chain joins TRBV7-2 to TRBJ2-5; 10 bases map to TRBD2. J lost 7 bases, V lost 2 bases, and 7 bases had no gene match. CDR3 length equals 15 residues. The germline CDR1 and CDR2 sequences are SGHTA and FQGNSA. The CDR3: CASSLWSSGSGTQYF. CDR3 sequence (DNA): TGTGCCAGCAGCTTATGGTCTAGCGGGAGCGGGACCCAGTACTTC.

V is TRBV4-3 and J is TRBJ2-7; possible D gene TRBD1, 5 bases. This CDR3 is built from 15 residues. Germline V gene data show CDR1 as LGHNA and CDR2 as YSLEER. The V end was cut by 4 bases, the J end by 0 bases, with 13 bases between. CDR3 region: CASSPDSASSYEQYF. The CDR3 region has the DNA TGCGCCAGCAGCCCCGACAGCGCGAGCTCCTACGAGCAGTACTTC.

V gene TRBV30 combines with J gene TRBJ2-1, with D unclear. CDR1 is GTSNPN, CDR2 SVGIG, per germline (reference sequence). Trimming shortened V by 1 base and J by 6 bases, and 4 bases separated the two germline ends. The CDR3 has 11 amino acids. The CDR3 DNA sequence: TGTGCCTGGAGTGAGAGCAATGAGCAGTTCTTC. Its translation is CAWSESNEQFF.

This chain links TRBV6-6 with TRBJ1-2; D uncertain. Per the germline V gene, CDR1 is MNHNY and CDR2 is SVGAGI (reference sequence). V was clipped by 7 bases and J by 2 bases, with 17 bases between them. This CDR3 has 15 amino acids. In DNA form, the CDR3 reads TGTGCCAGCACCTACGAGGTCGTACCGAACTATGGCTACACCTTC. Translation: CASTYEVVPNYGYTF.

This clone has a handful of counts. V is TRBV4-2 and J is TRBJ2-3; 7 bases map to TRBD2. The junction had 14 bases not matched to a gene; V was cut back by 5 bases and J by 0 bases. The CDR3 covers 18 residues. CDR1 LGHNA and CDR2 YNFKEQ come from the germline V gene. The CDR3 sequence is CASSFGTAGDGSTDTQYF. The CDR3, as DNA: TGTGCCAGCAGCTTTGGAACCGCGGGAGATGGGAGCACAGATACGCAGTATTTT.

The chain has TRBV9 and TRBJ1-5, with 9 bases identical to TRBD1. With 9 bases clipped from V and 9 bases from J, the junction kept 16 bases outside the gene matches. The CDR3 is made up of 15 amino acids. Germline CDR1 and CDR2: SGDLS and YYNGEE. The CDR3 region has the DNA TGTGCCACCCTCGGGACAGGGTCTCCCAGGGGGCCCCAGCATTTT. This gives the protein CATLGTGSPRGPQHF.

The chain is built from TRBV5-1 and TRBJ1-2; 11 nucleotides agree with TRBD1. The CDR3 spans 14 residues. From germline, CDR1 is SGHRS and CDR2 YFSETQ. The junction had 6 bases not matched to a gene; V was cut back by 3 bases and J by 8 bases. The chain's CDR3 is CASSSDRGRDGYTF. Written as DNA, the CDR3 is TGCGCCAGCAGCTCGGACAGGGGGCGAGACGGCTACACCTTC.

The chain is built from TRBV27 and TRBJ1-4, with 9 bases fitting TRBD1. Trimming cost V 5 bases and J 13 bases; bases outside gene matches: 5. Germline lookup yields CDR1 MNHEY and CDR2 SMNVEV (reference sequence). The CDR3 has 12 residues. The CDR3 reads CASSRDRVLLFF. The CDR3, as DNA: TGTGCCAGCAGTCGGGACAGGGTCTTACTGTTTTTT.

V and J are TRBV5-1 and TRBJ2-1; weak D call: TRBD2 (6 bases). Germline V lookup: CDR1 SGHRS, CDR2 YFSETQ. The CDR3 length is 14 residues. The ends were cut back, 0 bases at V and 8 bases at J, with 12 bases in the middle. CDR3 sequence reads: CASSLEWEADEQFF. As DNA, the CDR3 is TGCGCCAGCAGCTTGGAGTGGGAGGCTGATGAGCAGTTCTTC.

This clone has just one count. V gene TRBV5-1 combines with J gene TRBJ2-7; D not resolved. Trimming removed 0 bases at V and 6 bases at J, with 10 bases between. The CDR3 length is 13 residues. From germline, CDR1 is SGHRS and CDR2 YFSETQ. The CDR3 reads CASSLGQEGEQYF. For the CDR3, the DNA is TGCGCCAGCAGCTTGGGTCAGGAAGGCGAGCAGTACTTC. The full variable domain, rest sourced from reference TRBV5-1 and TRBJ2-7, is KAGVTQTPRYLIKTRGQQVTLSCSPISGHRSVSWYQQTPGQGLQFLFEYFSETQRNKGNFPGRFSGRQFSNSRSEMNVSTLELGDSALYLCASSLGQEGEQYFGPGTRLTVT.